A single sample gave rise to the 3 T cell receptor beta chains below, sequenced in a study of blood T cell repertoires in COVID-19. TCRdb's copy holds only in-frame clones and misses some; the assay was immunoSEQ multiplex PCR. The sample holds 90,000 to 100,000 clones; 65% to 90% are singletons and the top ten take 20% to 30%. Sequencing was done on a sample of peripheral blood. These receptors all come from a man in his sixties with acute or convalescent COVID-19.

The chain carries TRBV28 and TRBJ1-5; the D gene is possibly TRBD1 (6 bases). This CDR3 is built from 18 residues. Trimming shortened V by 3 bases and J by 7 bases, and 25 bases separated the two germline ends. Looked up from germline, CDR1 is MDHEN and CDR2 is SYDVKM. The CDR3 DNA reads as TGTGCCAGCAGTTTTTCGAGTGCTGCCCCCAGGGGCCAGCAGCCCCAGCATTTT. Its protein is CASSFSSAAPRGQQPQHF.

The chain uses TRBV7-9 and TRBJ2-7, with D tentatively TRBD1 (5 bases). The CDR3 covers 15 residues. Trimming took 2 bases from V and 1 from J, leaving 12 bases between them. Germline V gene data show CDR1 as SEHNR and CDR2 as FQNEAQ (reference sequence). The CDR3 region is CASSLWPGRSYEQYF. In DNA, the CDR3 is TGTGCCAGCAGCTTATGGCCAGGGCGGTCCTACGAGCAGTACTTC.

The rearrangement joins TRBV7-2 to TRBJ1-3; 11 positions agree with TRBD1. The CDR3 extends over 19 amino acids. The germline CDR1 and CDR2 sequences are SGHTA and FQGNSA. Trimming at V came to 4 bases and at J to 3 bases, leaving 14 bases not matched to a gene. Here the CDR3 reads CASSYIRDRGFAYGNTIYF. The CDR3 nucleotides are TGTGCCAGCAGCTATATCCGGGACAGGGGGTTTGCGTATGGAAACACCATATATTTT.